This T cell receptor beta chain derives from a study of blood T cell repertoires in COVID-19. Looking at the study overall: Both acute and convalescent COVID-19 samples were obtained from the United States, Italy and Spain. PBMCs, B-cell-depleted T cells, or T cells were the source of the cDNA or gDNA that made up the material.

The CDR3 totals 14 residues. Germline lookup yields CDR1 SNHLY and CDR2 FYNNEI. J lost 4 bases, V lost 7 bases, and 8 bases had no gene match. This clone showed up just a few times. Methods used by the authors: Reference gene primer amplification gave estimated nucleated cell counts. Generated by immunoSEQ multiplex PCR, the TCRdb table keeps only in-frame clones and is missing some. For V, J and clone size, that table is used; D and trimming come from the DNA. The sample has about 34,000 clones, approximately 82% seen once. This chain uses TRBV2 with TRBJ2-7, with TRBD1 matching 9 bases. Sequencing input: peripheral blood. This clonotype originated in a man aged 80 or over with active or convalescent COVID-19. The CDR3 is CASKRQGGYYEQYF. For the CDR3, the DNA is TGTGCCAGCAAAAGACAGGGGGGGTATTACGAGCAGTACTTC. Supplemented by reference TRBV2 and TRBJ2-7, the full variable domain reads EPEVTQTPSHQVTQMGQEVILRCVPISNHLYFYWYRQILGQKVEFLVSFYNNEISEKSEIFDDQFSVERPDGSNFTLKIRSTKLEDSAMYFCASKRQGGYYEQYFGPGTRLTVT.